This T cell receptor beta chain is drawn from a study of blood T cells in healthy people across ages. The CDR3 loop spans 14 amino acids. Trimming took off 11 bases at V and 0 bases at J, with 17 bases between the two ends. Germline V CDR1 and CDR2: ENHRY, SYGVKD. Combining a sample-barcoded 5' primer with a J-beta primer mix, a second PCR ran for about 6 to 11 cycles. Per-sample output comprised a minimum of 2.5 million paired-end reads containing CDR3. TCRdb reprocessed the 5' RACE reads with MiXCR, giving one entry per CDR3 protein. Altogether around 750,000 distinct CDR3 sequences are present, roughly 53% being singletons, with the ten largest covering under 50%. This clonotype was detected a few times.

The clonotype comes from a man older than 75 in good health. J is TRBJ2-7 and V is TRBV10-3, with D perhaps matching TRBD2 (5 bases). The specimen sequenced was blood. CDR3: CASLPAGSSYEQYF. As DNA, the CDR3 is TGTGCCTCTCTCCCCGCGGGCAGCTCCTACGAGCAGTACTTC.